The subject of this entry is one T cell receptor beta chain. The data originate from a study of blood T cell repertoires in COVID-19. Study at large: In each case, the material was cDNA or gDNA derived from T cells, B-cell-depleted T cells, or PBMCs.

Germline V gene data show CDR1 as SNHLY and CDR2 as FYNNEI. V dropped 7 bases and J dropped 5 bases, with 11 bases sitting between them. This CDR3 spans 12 amino acids. Repertoires were generated with immunoSEQ multiplex PCR, while TCRdb's copy carries only in-frame clones and drops some. The sample lists over 200,000 clones, around nine tenths occurring once. This rearrangement joins TRBV2 to TRBJ2-5; D call uncertain. The sample was peripheral blood. The receptor was isolated from a man aged 35 to 55 who had recovered from COVID-19. CDR3 protein: CASTPSRETQYF. CDR3 in DNA: TGTGCCAGCACTCCCTCGAGGGAGACCCAGTACTTC.